This T cell receptor (beta chain) appears in the sequencing data of a study of T cell repertoires in cytomegalovirus infection. Study information: TCR beta signatures that were public indicated CMV infection and matching HLA type. Findings and caveats of the study: HLA-C-restricted CMV-specific TCR beta clonotypes were dominant in the ex vivo response.

This CDR3 region has 19 residues. V dropped 1 base and J dropped 0; count of bases not matched to a gene: 10. Germline CDR1 SGHVS, CDR2 FQNEAQ. This clonotype was seen a handful of times. The antigen remains unidentified. TCRdb re-derived calls from the reads in MiXCR, one entry per CDR3 protein. The sample shows hundreds of thousands of distinct CDR3 sequences, 35% of them seen only once. This chain uses TRBV7-8 with TRBJ2-1, with 9 bases identical to TRBD2. This TCR was sampled from a human donor in good health (CMV status not recorded). Some clones in this sample may be carry-over from other donors' samples. Sample: PBMCs. The CDR3 region is CASSLVLAGERFSYNEQFF. DNA of the CDR3: TGTGCCAGCAGCTTAGTCTTAGCGGGAGAACGGTTCTCCTACAATGAGCAGTTCTTC.